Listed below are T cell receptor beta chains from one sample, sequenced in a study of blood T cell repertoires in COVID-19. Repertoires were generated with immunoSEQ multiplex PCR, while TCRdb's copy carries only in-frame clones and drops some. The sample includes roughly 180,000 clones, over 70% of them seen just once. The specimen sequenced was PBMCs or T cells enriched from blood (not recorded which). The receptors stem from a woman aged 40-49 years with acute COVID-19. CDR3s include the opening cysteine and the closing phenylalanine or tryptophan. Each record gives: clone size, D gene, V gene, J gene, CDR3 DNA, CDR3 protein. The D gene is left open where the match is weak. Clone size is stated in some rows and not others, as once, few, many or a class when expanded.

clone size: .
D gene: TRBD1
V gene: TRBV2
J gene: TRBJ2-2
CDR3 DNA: TGTGCCAGCATGGACAGGGGGGCCGGGGAGCTGTTTTTT
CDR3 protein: CASMDRGAGELFF

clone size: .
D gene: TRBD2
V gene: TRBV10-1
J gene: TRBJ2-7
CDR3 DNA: TGCGCCAGCTCCCAGACAGGCCTCAGGAGGAGCGGGAGAATCGAGCAGTACTTC
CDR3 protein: CASSQTGLRRSGRIEQYF

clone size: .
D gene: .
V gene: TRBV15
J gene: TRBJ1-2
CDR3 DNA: TGTGCCACCAGCAGAGAACCGGGGTTAAACTATGGCTACACCTTC
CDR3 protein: CATSREPGLNYGYTF

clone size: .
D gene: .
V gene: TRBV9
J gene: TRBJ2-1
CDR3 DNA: TGTGCCAGCAGCCGCATTCTAGGTGAGCAGTTCTTC
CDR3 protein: CASSRILGEQFF

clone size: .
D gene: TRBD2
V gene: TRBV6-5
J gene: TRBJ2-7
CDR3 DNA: TGTGCCAGCACGGGGGGTTCTGACTACTACGAGCAGTACTTC
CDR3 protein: CASTGGSDYYEQYF

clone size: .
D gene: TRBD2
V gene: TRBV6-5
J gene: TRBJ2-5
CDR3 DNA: TGTGCCAGCAGTTTCGGACTAGCGGGGTTTCGAGAGACCCAGTACTTC
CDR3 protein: CASSFGLAGFRETQYF

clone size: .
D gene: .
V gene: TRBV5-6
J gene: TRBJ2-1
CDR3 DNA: TGTGCCAGCAGCAGAATCGGGAGTCGACGGTTCTTC
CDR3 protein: CASSRIGSRRFF

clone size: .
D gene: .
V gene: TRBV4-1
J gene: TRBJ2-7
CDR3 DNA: TGCGCCAGCAGCCAAGAACCACAGGGAACCTACGAGCAGTACTTC
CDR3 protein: CASSQEPQGTYEQYF

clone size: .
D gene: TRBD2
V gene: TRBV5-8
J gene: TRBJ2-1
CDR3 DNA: TGTGCCAGCAGCTTAGGGGCTAGCGGGCACAATGAGCAGTTCTTC
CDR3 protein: CASSLGASGHNEQFF

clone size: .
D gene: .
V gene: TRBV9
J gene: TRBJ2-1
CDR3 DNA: TGTGCCAGCAGCCCAGACTACAATGAGCAGTTCTTC
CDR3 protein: CASSPDYNEQFF

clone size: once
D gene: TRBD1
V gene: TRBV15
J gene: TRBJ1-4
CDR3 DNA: TGTGCCACCAGCGAAATGGAAGGGCAGGGGGGTACTAATGAAAAACTGTTTTTT
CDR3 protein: CATSEMEGQGGTNEKLFF

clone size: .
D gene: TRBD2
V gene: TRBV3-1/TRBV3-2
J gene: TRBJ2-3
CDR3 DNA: TGTGCCAGCAGCCAAGAGATCCCTGGCGGGAGGGGAACAGATACGCAGTATTTT
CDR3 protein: CASSQEIPGGRGTDTQYF

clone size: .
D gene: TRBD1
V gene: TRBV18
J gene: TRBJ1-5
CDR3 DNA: TGTGCCAGCCGCGGTGGACAGGGAGACGCTCAGCCCCAGCATTTT
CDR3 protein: CASRGGQGDAQPQHF

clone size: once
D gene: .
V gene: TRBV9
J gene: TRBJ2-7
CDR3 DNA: TGTGCCAGCAGCGTAGGGGGTAGCGGCTCCTACGAGCAGTACTTC
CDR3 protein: CASSVGGSGSYEQYF

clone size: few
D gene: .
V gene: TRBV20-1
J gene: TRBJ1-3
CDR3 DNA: TGCAGTGCTACGTTGGGAAACACCATATATTTT
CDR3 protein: CSATLGNTIYF

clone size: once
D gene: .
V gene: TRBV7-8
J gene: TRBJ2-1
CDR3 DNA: TGTGCCAGCAGACGTCTAGCTGCAGCCTACAATGAGCAGTTCTTC
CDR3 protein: CASRRLAAAYNEQFF

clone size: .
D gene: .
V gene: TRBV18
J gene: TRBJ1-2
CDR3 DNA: TGTGCCAGCTCACCACACCTAGGTCCGGATGGCTACACCTTC
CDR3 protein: CASSPHLGPDGYTF

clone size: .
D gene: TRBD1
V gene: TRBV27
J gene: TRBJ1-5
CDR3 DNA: TGTGCCAGCAGCCTACAGGGGGAGGGTCAGCCCCAGCATTTT
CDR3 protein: CASSLQGEGQPQHF

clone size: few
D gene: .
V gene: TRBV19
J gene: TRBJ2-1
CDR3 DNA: TGTGCCAGTAGTCCAGTGGAGGGGCCCTACAATGAGCAGTTCTTC
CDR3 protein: CASSPVEGPYNEQFF

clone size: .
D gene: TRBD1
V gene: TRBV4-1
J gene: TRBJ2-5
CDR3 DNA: TGCGCCAGCAGCCAATTCACCGGGACAGGAGAGACCCAGTACTTC
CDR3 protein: CASSQFTGTGETQYF

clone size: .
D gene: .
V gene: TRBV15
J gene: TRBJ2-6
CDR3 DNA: TGTGCCACCAGCAGAGGGGGGGACCTGACTTTC
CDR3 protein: CATSRGGDLTF

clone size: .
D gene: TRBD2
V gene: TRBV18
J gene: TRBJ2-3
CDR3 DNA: TGTGCCAGCTCACCACCGAAAGGACTAGCCCGCACAGATACGCAGTATTTT
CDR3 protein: CASSPPKGLARTDTQYF

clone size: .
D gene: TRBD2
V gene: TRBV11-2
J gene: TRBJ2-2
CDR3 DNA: TGTGCCAGCAGACATCTAGCGGGAGCGGGCGGGGAGCTGTTTTTT
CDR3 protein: CASRHLAGAGGELFF

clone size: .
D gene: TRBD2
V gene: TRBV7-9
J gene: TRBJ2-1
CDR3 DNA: TGTGCCAGCAGCTTAGGTCGTAGCAGCGGGAGCTCCTACAATGAGCAGTTCTTC
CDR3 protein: CASSLGRSSGSSYNEQFF

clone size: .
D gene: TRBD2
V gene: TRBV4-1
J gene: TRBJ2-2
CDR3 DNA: TGCGCCAGCAGCCAGGTTCGGGACTACCTAGGGGCCGGGGAGCTGTTTTTT
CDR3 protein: CASSQVRDYLGAGELFF

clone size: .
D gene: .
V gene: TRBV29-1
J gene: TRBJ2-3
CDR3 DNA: TGCAGCGTTGAATGGGGTGAACTAGACACAGATACGCAGTATTTT
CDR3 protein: CSVEWGELDTDTQYF

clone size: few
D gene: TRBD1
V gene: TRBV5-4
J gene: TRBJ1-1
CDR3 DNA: TGTGCCAGCAGCTCGACGGACAGGGGGAGGGTAGCTTTCTTT
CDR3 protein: CASSSTDRGRVAFF